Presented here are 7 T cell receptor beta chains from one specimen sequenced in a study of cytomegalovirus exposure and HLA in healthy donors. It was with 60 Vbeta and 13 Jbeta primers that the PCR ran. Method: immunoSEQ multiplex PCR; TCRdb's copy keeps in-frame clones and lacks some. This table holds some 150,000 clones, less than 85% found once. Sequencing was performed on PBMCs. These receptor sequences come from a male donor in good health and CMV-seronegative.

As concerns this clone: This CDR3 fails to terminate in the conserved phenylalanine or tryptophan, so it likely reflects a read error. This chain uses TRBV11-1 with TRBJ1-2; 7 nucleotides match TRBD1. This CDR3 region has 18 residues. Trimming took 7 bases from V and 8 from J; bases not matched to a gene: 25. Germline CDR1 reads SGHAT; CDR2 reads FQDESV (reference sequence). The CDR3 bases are TGTGCCAGCACCCCGACACTTGACAGGGAAGGTTATCTGGACGGCTACACCGTC. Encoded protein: CASTPTLDREGYLDGYTV.

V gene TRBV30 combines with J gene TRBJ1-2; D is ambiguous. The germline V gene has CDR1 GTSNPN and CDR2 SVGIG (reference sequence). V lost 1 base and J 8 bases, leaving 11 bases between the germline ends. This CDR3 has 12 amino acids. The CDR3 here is CAWSGIPRGYTF. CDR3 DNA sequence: TGTGCCTGGAGTGGCATACCTCGGGGCTACACCTTC.

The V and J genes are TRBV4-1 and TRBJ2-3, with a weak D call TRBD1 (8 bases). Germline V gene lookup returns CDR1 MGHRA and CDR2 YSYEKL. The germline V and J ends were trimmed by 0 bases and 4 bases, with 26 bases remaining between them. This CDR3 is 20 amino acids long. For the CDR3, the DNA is TGCGCCAGCAGCCAAGATCGGGGGGACAGGTTGACCCGAGTGGCAGATACGCAGTATTTT. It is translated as CASSQDRGDRLTRVADTQYF.

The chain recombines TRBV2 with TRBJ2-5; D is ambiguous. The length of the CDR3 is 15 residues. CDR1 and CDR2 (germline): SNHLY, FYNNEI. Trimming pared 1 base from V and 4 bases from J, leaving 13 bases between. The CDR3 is CASSEGPGRGETQYF. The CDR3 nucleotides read TGTGCCAGCAGTGAAGGTCCCGGTAGAGGAGAGACCCAGTACTTC.

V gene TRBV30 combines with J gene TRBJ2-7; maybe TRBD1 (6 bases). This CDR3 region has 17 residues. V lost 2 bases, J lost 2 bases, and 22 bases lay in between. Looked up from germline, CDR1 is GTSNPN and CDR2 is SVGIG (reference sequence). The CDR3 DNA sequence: TGTGCCTGGAGTACTAAACTTACAGGGAATACTCCCTACGAGCAGTACTTC. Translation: CAWSTKLTGNTPYEQYF.

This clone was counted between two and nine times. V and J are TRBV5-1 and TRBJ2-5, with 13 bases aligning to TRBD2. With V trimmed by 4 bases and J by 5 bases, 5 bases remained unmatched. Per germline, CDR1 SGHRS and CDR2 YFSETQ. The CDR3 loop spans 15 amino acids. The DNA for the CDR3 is TGCGCCAGCAGCACCGGACTAGCGGGAGTTGAGACCCAGTACTTC. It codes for CASSTGLAGVETQYF.

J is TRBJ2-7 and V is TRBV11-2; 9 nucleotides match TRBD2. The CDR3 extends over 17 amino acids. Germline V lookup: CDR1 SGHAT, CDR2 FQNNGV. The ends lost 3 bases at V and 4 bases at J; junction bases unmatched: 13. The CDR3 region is CASSFSTSGPHQYEQYF. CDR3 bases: TGTGCCAGCAGCTTCTCTACTAGCGGGCCCCACCAATACGAGCAGTACTTC.